Listed below are T cell receptor beta chains from one sample, sequenced in a study of Tregs in tolerant kidney transplant recipients. TCRdb's table, derived via immunoSEQ multiplex PCR, lists solely in-frame clones and lacks some. The data hold approximately 4,200 clones, with over 75% observed a single time. The sequenced sample was Tregs from blood, obtained before the transplant. These TCRs come from a human donor who received a combined kidney and bone marrow transplant. The CDR3 runs from the conserved cysteine through the conserved F or W. D genes are given only for firm matches. Expanded clones get a size class; other rows say once, few or many, or leave the size out.

size: .; V: TRBV19; D: TRBD2; J: TRBJ2-1; CDR3: CASALGERGRYNEQFF; DNA: TGTGCCAGCGCCTTAGGGGAGCGGGGGCGTTACAATGAGCAGTTCTTC
size: once; V: TRBV5-1; D: TRBD1; J: TRBJ2-5; CDR3: CATSSGTGVGETQYF; DNA: TGCGCCACCTCTTCAGGGACAGGGGTCGGGGAGACCCAGTACTTC
size: .; V: TRBV19; D: TRBD1; J: TRBJ1-1; CDR3: CASSIDPQGLNTEAFF; DNA: TGTGCCAGTAGTATAGACCCACAGGGGTTGAACACTGAAGCTTTCTTT
size: .; V: TRBV18; D: TRBD1; J: TRBJ1-1; CDR3: CASSPNTGEVAFF; DNA: TGTGCCAGCTCACCTAATACAGGGGAAGTGGCTTTCTTT
size: .; V: TRBV20-1; D: .; J: TRBJ2-7; CDR3: CSATLGNEQYF; DNA: TGCAGTGCTACCCTCGGGAACGAGCAGTACTTC
size: .; V: TRBV15; D: TRBD1; J: TRBJ2-5; CDR3: CATRTGGVLETQYF; DNA: TGTGCCACAAGGACAGGGGGCGTATTAGAGACCCAGTACTTC
size: .; V: TRBV15; D: .; J: TRBJ1-3; CDR3: CATSRQTGSRNTIYF; DNA: TGTGCCACCAGCAGACAAACAGGGTCTCGAAACACCATATATTTT
size: .; V: TRBV2; D: TRBD1; J: TRBJ2-2; CDR3: CASRDRDTGELFF; DNA: TGTGCCAGCAGGGACAGGGACACCGGGGAGCTGTTTTTT
size: .; V: TRBV6-1; D: .; J: TRBJ1-2; CDR3: CASSEGQTEIYGYTF; DNA: TGTGCCAGCAGTGAAGGTCAAACAGAGATCTATGGCTACACCTTC
size: .; V: TRBV5-4; D: TRBD1; J: TRBJ1-2; CDR3: CASSRGQGAPSYGYTF; DNA: TGTGCCAGCAGCCGAGGACAGGGGGCACCTAGCTATGGCTACACCTTC
size: .; V: TRBV11-2; D: .; J: TRBJ2-2; CDR3: CASSLEGGSTGELFF; DNA: TGTGCCAGCAGCTTGGAGGGAGGAAGCACCGGGGAGCTGTTTTTT
size: .; V: TRBV7-7; D: TRBD2; J: TRBJ2-7; CDR3: CASSLVGLAATSYEQYF; DNA: TGTGCCAGCAGCTTAGTGGGACTAGCGGCTACCTCCTACGAGCAGTACTTC
size: .; V: TRBV7-2; D: .; J: TRBJ1-5; CDR3: CASSLYGRGRQPQHF; DNA: TGTGCCAGCAGCTTATACGGTAGGGGCAGGCAGCCCCAGCATTTT
size: .; V: TRBV5-4; D: .; J: TRBJ2-7; CDR3: CASSFYVGPGEQYF; DNA: TGTGCCAGCAGCTTTTATGTGGGGCCAGGGGAGCAGTACTTC
size: .; V: TRBV2; D: .; J: TRBJ2-7; CDR3: CASAGEYEQYF; DNA: TGTGCCAGCGCAGGGGAATACGAGCAGTACTTC
size: .; V: TRBV6-5; D: .; J: TRBJ1-1; CDR3: CASSYGQQVAEAFF; DNA: TGTGCCAGCAGTTACGGACAACAGGTGGCTGAAGCTTTCTTT
size: .; V: TRBV4-2; D: TRBD1; J: TRBJ2-1; CDR3: CASSQDNRDRPYNEQFF; DNA: TGTGCCAGCAGCCAAGATAACCGGGACAGACCCTACAATGAGCAGTTCTTC
size: .; V: TRBV5-1; D: .; J: TRBJ1-3; CDR3: CASSLAGGGNTIYF; DNA: TGCGCCAGCAGCTTGGCGGGTGGTGGAAACACCATATATTTT
size: once; V: TRBV12-2; D: .; J: TRBJ2-1; CDR3: CASRPEILRDNEQFF; DNA: TGTGCAAGTCGCCCCGAGATCCTGCGGGACAATGAGCAGTTCTTC
size: few; V: TRBV7-9; D: TRBD1; J: TRBJ1-4; CDR3: CASSLVVGTAQKLFF; DNA: TGTGCCAGCAGCTTAGTTGTGGGGACAGCCCAAAAACTGTTTTTT
size: .; V: TRBV11-2; D: .; J: TRBJ1-4; CDR3: CASSLEGRGNEKLFF; DNA: TGTGCCAGCAGCTTAGAGGGGCGGGGGAACGAAAAACTGTTTTTT
size: .; V: TRBV5-1; D: TRBD1; J: TRBJ1-2; CDR3: CASSGGTGLSFGYTF; DNA: TGCGCCAGCAGCGGCGGGACAGGCTTAAGTTTCGGCTACACCTTC